These 32 T cell receptor beta chains were sequenced from one sample in a study of cytomegalovirus exposure and HLA in healthy donors. With 60 Vbeta and 13 Jbeta primers, the PCR was carried out. Clones were read by immunoSEQ multiplex PCR, and TCRdb kept only the in-frame ones, dropping some. The sample includes about 200,000 clones, approximately 79% of them seen just once. The sequenced sample consisted of PBMCs. The receptors come from a man aged 45-65 years in good health and CMV-seronegative.

The chain carries TRBV6-6 and TRBJ1-5; 8 nucleotides match TRBD1. Germline loops: CDR1 MNHNY, CDR2 SVGAGI (reference sequence). After removal of 5 bases from V and 6 bases from J, the junction contained 9 bases not matched to a gene. This CDR3 contains 15 residues. The CDR3, as DNA: TGTGCCAGCAGTCCGAGGACAGGGCCCACTCAGCCCCAGCATTTT. The encoded protein is CASSPRTGPTQPQHF.

This chain links TRBV9 with TRBJ1-1; perhaps TRBD1 as D (5 bases). Germline-derived CDR1 and CDR2 are SGDLS and YYNGEE. V lost 6 bases and J lost 4, with 16 bases in between. CDR3 length: 14 amino acids. The CDR3 sequence: CASNVADQGTEAFF. DNA for the CDR3: TGTGCCAGCAACGTGGCAGATCAGGGCACTGAAGCTTTCTTT.

The chain links TRBV30 to TRBJ1-3; no clear D. The ends were cut back, 1 base at V and 0 bases at J, with 4 bases in the middle. CDR3 length equals 13 residues. The germline V gene encodes CDR1 GTSNPN and CDR2 SVGIG (reference sequence). CDR3 nucleotides: TGTGCCTGGAGTGGGGCCTCTGGAAACACCATATATTTT. Protein product: CAWSGASGNTIYF.

The CDR3 region has the DNA TGTGCCAGCAGTTACTCGGAGAGACGAGGCTACACCTTC. Protein: CASSYSERRGYTF. The J gene is TRBJ1-2, the V gene TRBV6-6; D call uncertain. This CDR3 has 13 amino acids. Germline values: CDR1 MNHNY, CDR2 SVGAGI (reference sequence). V lost 0 bases, J lost 8 bases, and 10 bases lay in between.

This clone showed up just a few times. The chain carries TRBV9 and TRBJ2-7; 7 positions match TRBD2. Germline-derived CDR1 and CDR2 are SGDLS and YYNGEE. The J segment lost 2 bases and the V segment lost 0 bases, leaving 8 bases of the junction unmatched. The CDR3 runs 16 residues. CDR3 in DNA: TGTGCCAGCAGCGTAGCTCAGCAGGGAGGGACCTACGAGCAGTACTTC. Protein: CASSVAQQGGTYEQYF. The variable domain in full, completed from reference TRBV9 and TRBJ2-7, reads DSGVTQTPKHLITATGQRVTLRCSPRSGDLSVYWYQQSLDQGLQFLIQYYNGEERAKGNILERFSAQQFPDLHSELNLSSLELGDSALYFCASSVAQQGGTYEQYFGPGTRLTVT.

Only one count was recorded for this clone. The chain combines TRBV27 with TRBJ2-1; TRBD2 aligns across 8 bases. CDR1 is MNHEY and CDR2 is SMNVEV in the germline V gene (reference sequence). V was clipped by 6 bases and J by 3 bases; unmatched bases: 13. CDR3 length: 17 amino acids. The DNA for the CDR3 is TGTGCCAGCAGAGAGTACTCGGCGGGAGGACGCTACAATGAGCAGTTCTTC. It yields the protein CASREYSAGGRYNEQFF.

The chain recombines TRBV5-6 with TRBJ2-1; possible D gene TRBD2, 7 bases. Germline loops: CDR1 SGHDT, CDR2 YYEEEE. The CDR3 sequence is 16 residues long. The V and J ends lost 1 base and 5 bases respectively, with 16 bases between them. The CDR3 is CASSLWGGGLNNEQFF. The DNA for the CDR3 is TGTGCCAGCAGCTTGTGGGGCGGGGGCCTAAACAATGAGCAGTTCTTC.

V usage is TRBV28 and J usage is TRBJ2-1; D remains ambiguous. Between the trimmed V and J ends, which lost 3 bases and 4 bases, there was a span of 4 bases. CDR3 size: 12 residues. Germline CDR1 is MDHEN and CDR2 is SYDVKM. DNA for the CDR3: TGTGCCAGCAGTTTTGAGTACAATGAGCAGTTCTTC. Translated, it gives CASSFEYNEQFF.

This chain uses TRBV27 with TRBJ2-7, with 9 nucleotides matching TRBD1. The CDR3 spans 14 residues. From germline, CDR1 is MNHEY and CDR2 SMNVEV (reference sequence). J was trimmed by 5 bases and V by 5 bases; bases with no gene match: 7. The CDR3: CASSPWDRVNEQYF. CDR3 DNA sequence: TGTGCCAGCAGTCCCTGGGACAGGGTGAACGAGCAGTACTTC.

The chain links TRBV27 to TRBJ2-2; 7 bases are shared with TRBD2. CDR1 and CDR2 (germline): MNHEY, SMNVEV (reference sequence). V shed 1 base and J 2 bases; nucleotides not matched to a gene: 4. The CDR3 is 16 amino acids. The CDR3: CASSLWGGTNTGELFF. In nucleotides, the CDR3 is TGTGCCAGCAGTTTATGGGGGGGGACTAACACCGGGGAGCTGTTTTTT.

This clone has a single count. The rearrangement uses TRBV4-2 and TRBJ2-7; TRBD1 matches at 9 bases. The CDR3 spans 14 residues. Trimming removed 4 bases from V and 1 base from J; junction bases left unmatched: 2. CDR1 LGHNA and CDR2 YNFKEQ come from the germline V gene. DNA for the CDR3: TGTGCCAGCAGCCCGGGACAGGGATCCTACGAGCAGTACTTC. Translation: CASSPGQGSYEQYF.

The genes are TRBV11-1 and TRBJ2-1; possible D gene TRBD2, 5 bases. This CDR3 contains 15 residues. CDR1 and CDR2 (germline): SGHAT, FQDESV (reference sequence). V dropped 0 bases and J dropped 9 bases, with 15 bases sitting between them. This CDR3 reads CASSLAGASSVEQFF. In DNA, the CDR3 is TGTGCCAGCAGCTTAGCGGGAGCGTCCTCGGTTGAGCAGTTCTTC. Full variable domain (missing parts from reference TRBV11-1 and TRBJ2-1): EAEVAQSPRYKITEKSQAVAFWCDPISGHATLYWYRQILGQGPELLVQFQDESVVDDSQLPKDRFSAERLKGVDSTLKIQPAELGDSAMYLCASSLAGASSVEQFFGPGTRLTVL.

The chain recombines TRBV6-5 with TRBJ2-2, with D hard to call. V shed 0 bases and J shed 4 bases, with 3 bases lying between them. This CDR3 comprises 13 residues. Germline V gene sequence: CDR1 MNHEY, CDR2 SVGAGI. The CDR3 DNA is TGTGCCAGCAGTTACTCCTCCACCGGGGAGCTGTTTTTT. Translated, it gives CASSYSSTGELFF.

V usage is TRBV2 and J usage is TRBJ2-7; tentatively, D is TRBD1 (6 bases). Germline V gene sequence: CDR1 SNHLY, CDR2 FYNNEI. Trimming cost V 9 bases and J 2 bases, with 14 bases left between them. CDR3 length: 13 amino acids. The CDR3 DNA sequence: TGTGCCAGTACAGGGACGGCTGCCTACGAGCAGTACTTC. This encodes CASTGTAAYEQYF.

The rearrangement links TRBV7-3 to TRBJ2-4; TRBD2 matches 12 bases. Germline V gene data show CDR1 as SGHTA and CDR2 as FQGTGA. The CDR3 extends over 15 amino acids. V lost 5 bases and J lost 5; bases outside the gene matches: 4. The CDR3 sequence: CASSPLAGGQNIQYF. DNA of the CDR3: TGTGCCAGCAGCCCCCTAGCGGGAGGGCAAAACATTCAGTACTTC.

This chain uses TRBV5-4 with TRBJ2-7; 8 nucleotides align to TRBD2. Losses at the gene ends were 4 bases for V and 2 bases for J; bases not matched to a gene: 8. The CDR3 consists of 15 residues. CDR1 and CDR2 (germline): SGHNT, YYREEE (reference sequence). The CDR3 nucleotides read TGTGCCAGCAGCCACGGGGTAGCGGGAACCTACGAGCAGTACTTC. Amino acids: CASSHGVAGTYEQYF. The whole variable domain, filled in from reference TRBV5-4 and TRBJ2-7, reads ETGVTQSPTHLIKTRGQQVTLRCSSQSGHNTVSWYQQALGQGPQFIFQYYREEENGRGNFPPRFSGLQFPNYSSELNVNALELDDSALYLCASSHGVAGTYEQYFGPGTRLTVT.

This clone was counted only a few times. The V gene is TRBV7-3, the J gene TRBJ2-1, with 12 bases fitting TRBD2. V shed 3 bases, J shed 8 bases, and the junction held 5 bases outside the gene matches. Germline CDR1 is SGHTA and CDR2 is FQGTGA. The CDR3 runs 15 residues. The CDR3 nucleotides read TGTGCCAGCAGCTTCCTAGCGGGAGGGCCCTATGAGCAGTTCTTC. Residues: CASSFLAGGPYEQFF.

The chain is built from TRBV7-2 and TRBJ1-3, with D perhaps matching TRBD1 (5 bases). Germline CDR1 reads SGHTA; CDR2 reads FQGNSA. Trimming left V 11 bases short and J 0 bases short, with 11 bases between. The CDR3 runs to 13 residues. CDR3 nucleotides: TGTGCCTGGGGGGGGAACTCTGGAAACACCATATATTTT. Its translation is CAWGGNSGNTIYF.

The chain is built from TRBV27 and TRBJ1-1; TRBD1 agrees at 7 bases. V trimming: 2 bases; J trimming: 5 bases; junction bases outside the gene matches: 8. This CDR3 region has 15 residues. Per the germline V gene, CDR1 is MNHEY and CDR2 is SMNVEV (reference sequence). The CDR3 coding sequence is TGTGCCAGCAGTTTAGACAGGGCCCCCGGGACTGAAGCTTTCTTT. Protein: CASSLDRAPGTEAFF.

This chain joins TRBV10-1 and TRBJ2-1, with TRBD2 identical over 9 bases. The CDR3 has 15 residues. The germline CDR1 and CDR2 sequences are WNHNN and SYGVQD (reference sequence). Trimming took 4 bases from V and 5 from J; bases not matched to a gene: 6. The CDR3 DNA reads TGCGCCAGCAGTGGGGTAGCGGGAGTCCACAATGAGCAGTTCTTC. Amino acids: CASSGVAGVHNEQFF.

This clone was seen a handful of times. The genes are TRBV29-1 and TRBJ2-1; 12 nucleotides align to TRBD2. The CDR3 runs 15 residues. The V and J ends lost 6 bases and 9 bases, in that order; junction bases with no gene match: 12. The germline V gene encodes CDR1 SQVTM and CDR2 ANQGSEA. The CDR3 is CSVTGLAGIGPEQFF. Here the CDR3 DNA reads TGCAGCGTCACCGGACTAGCGGGAATCGGGCCTGAGCAGTTCTTC.

The V gene is TRBV28, the J gene TRBJ2-7; 7 positions match TRBD2. The length of the CDR3 is 15 residues. Looked up from germline, CDR1 is MDHEN and CDR2 is SYDVKM. The V segment lost 4 bases and the J segment 2 bases; nucleotides outside the gene matches: 8. CDR3 protein: CASSSLGLAAYEQYF. CDR3 nucleotide sequence: TGTGCCAGCAGTTCCCTGGGGCTAGCGGCCTACGAGCAGTACTTC.

V and J are TRBV19 and TRBJ1-6, with 10 positions matching TRBD1. Germline V CDR1 and CDR2: LNHDA, SQIVND (reference sequence). This CDR3 contains 14 residues. The trim removed 8 bases at V and 10 bases at J, leaving 8 bases unmatched. CDR3 coding DNA: TGTGCCAGTTCAGCGGGACAGGGGTTCTCACCCCTCCACTTT. Translation: CASSAGQGFSPLHF.

This clone has only one observation. J is TRBJ2-7 and V is TRBV5-4; tentative D call: TRBD2 (6 bases). Germline V gives CDR1 SGHNT, CDR2 YYREEE (reference sequence). Trimming stripped 0 bases from V and 7 bases from J, with 17 bases between. The CDR3 has 15 residues. The CDR3: CASSLERVSPREQYF. Here the CDR3 DNA reads TGTGCCAGCAGCTTGGAGCGGGTTTCGCCTAGGGAGCAGTACTTC.

This chain connects TRBV7-2 to TRBJ1-5, with 7 bases that match TRBD1. CDR3 size: 15 residues. V trimming: 3 bases; J trimming: 1 base; junction bases outside the gene matches: 3. Germline CDR1 reads SGHTA; CDR2 reads FQGNSA. The CDR3 sequence is CASSFRQGSNQPQHF. The CDR3 nucleotides are TGTGCCAGCAGCTTTCGACAGGGAAGCAATCAGCCCCAGCATTTT.

CDR3 nucleotides: TGTGCCAGCAGTTTACCTGGGACAGGGTTGCACGAGCAGTACTTC. Residues: CASSLPGTGLHEQYF. The gene calls are TRBV27 and TRBJ2-7; 9 nucleotides agree with TRBD1. The V gene end was trimmed by 2 bases and the J gene end by 5 bases; junction bases not matched to a gene: 7. Germline V gives CDR1 MNHEY, CDR2 SMNVEV (reference sequence). The CDR3 covers 15 residues.

The gene calls are TRBV29-1 and TRBJ1-4, with D maybe TRBD1 (6 bases). This CDR3 comprises 15 residues. The V end lost 6 bases, the J end lost 2 bases, and 16 bases lay between the germline ends. Germline V gene lookup returns CDR1 SQVTM and CDR2 ANQGSEA. CDR3 nucleotide sequence: TGCAGCGTCGCCAGGGGAACCGGGACTAATGAAAAACTGTTTTTT. Translation gives CSVARGTGTNEKLFF.

This sequence joins TRBV6-6 and TRBJ2-7; 7 positions agree with TRBD1. J gave up 4 bases and V 5 bases, and 11 bases lay outside the gene matches. The CDR3 contains 15 residues. Looked up from germline, CDR1 is MNHNY and CDR2 is SVGAGI (reference sequence). The CDR3, as DNA: TGTGCCAGCAGTCGCAGACAGGGCAAGAGTTACGAGCAGTACTTC. This gives the protein CASSRRQGKSYEQYF.

The chain employs TRBV10-1 and TRBJ2-7, with no clear D. The germline V and J ends were trimmed by 2 bases and 3 bases, with 8 bases remaining between them. The CDR3 covers 13 residues. The germline gives CDR1 WNHNN, CDR2 SYGVQD (reference sequence). CDR3 sequence: CASSETTGYEQYF. The CDR3 nucleotides read TGCGCCAGCAGTGAGACGACGGGCTACGAGCAGTACTTC.

V is TRBV2 and J is TRBJ1-4; D uncertain. V shed 4 bases and J shed 7 bases, with 16 bases lying between them. The CDR3 extends over 15 amino acids. The germline CDR1 and CDR2 sequences are SNHLY and FYNNEI. CDR3 region: CASSVWPSASEKLFF. CDR3 nucleotides: TGTGCCAGCAGTGTTTGGCCAAGCGCGAGTGAAAAACTGTTTTTT.

This clone was recorded once. The chain links TRBV9 to TRBJ2-1; 10 nucleotides match TRBD2. The CDR3 contains 16 residues. CDR1 is SGDLS and CDR2 is YYNGEE in the germline V gene. J lost 6 bases, V lost 3 bases, and 9 bases had no gene match. The CDR3 here is CASSATGLAIRNEQFF. In nucleotides, the CDR3 is TGTGCCAGCAGCGCCACGGGACTAGCGATTCGCAATGAGCAGTTCTTC.

The chain recombines TRBV15 with TRBJ1-5; 9 bases line up with TRBD1. The V gene end was trimmed by 3 bases and the J gene end by 2 bases; junction bases not matched to a gene: 2. This CDR3 comprises 15 residues. The germline V gene encodes CDR1 LNHNV and CDR2 YYDKDF (reference sequence). DNA for the CDR3: TGTGCCACCAGCAGGGGACAGGGAGGCAATCAGCCCCAGCATTTT. Translating gives CATSRGQGGNQPQHF.